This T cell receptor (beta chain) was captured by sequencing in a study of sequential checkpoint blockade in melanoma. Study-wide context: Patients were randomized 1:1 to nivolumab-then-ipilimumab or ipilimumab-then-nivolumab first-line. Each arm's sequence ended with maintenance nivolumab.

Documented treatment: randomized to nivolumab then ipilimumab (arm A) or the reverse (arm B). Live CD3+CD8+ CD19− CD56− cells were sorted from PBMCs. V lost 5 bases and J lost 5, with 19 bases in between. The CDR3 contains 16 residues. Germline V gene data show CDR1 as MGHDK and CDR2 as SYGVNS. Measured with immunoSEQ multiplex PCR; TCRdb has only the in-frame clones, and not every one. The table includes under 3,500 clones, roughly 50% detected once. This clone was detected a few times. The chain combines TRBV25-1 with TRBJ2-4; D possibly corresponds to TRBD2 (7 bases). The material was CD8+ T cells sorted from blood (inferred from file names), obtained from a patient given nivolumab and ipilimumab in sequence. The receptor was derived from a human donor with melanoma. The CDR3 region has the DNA TGTGCCAGCAGTCCCCTACCAAAGGGGGGGGAAAACATTCAGTACTTC. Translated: CASSPLPKGGENIQYF.